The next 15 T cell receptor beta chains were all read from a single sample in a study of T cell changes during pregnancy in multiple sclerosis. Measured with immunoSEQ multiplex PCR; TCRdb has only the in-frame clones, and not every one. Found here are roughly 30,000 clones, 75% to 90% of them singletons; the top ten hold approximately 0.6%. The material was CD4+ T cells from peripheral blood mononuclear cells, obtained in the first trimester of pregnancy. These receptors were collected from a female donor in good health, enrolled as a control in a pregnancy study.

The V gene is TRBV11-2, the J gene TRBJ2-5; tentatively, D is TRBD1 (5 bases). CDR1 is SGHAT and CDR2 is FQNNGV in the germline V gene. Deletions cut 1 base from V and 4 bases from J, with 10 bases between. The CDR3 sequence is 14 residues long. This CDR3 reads CASSLVSRAETQYF. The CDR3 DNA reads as TGTGCCAGCAGCTTAGTGAGCAGGGCAGAGACCCAGTACTTC.

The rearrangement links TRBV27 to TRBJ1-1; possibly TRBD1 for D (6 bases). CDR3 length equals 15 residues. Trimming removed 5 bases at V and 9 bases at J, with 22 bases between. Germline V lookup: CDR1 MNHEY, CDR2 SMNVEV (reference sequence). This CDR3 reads CASSRSPTGPIKAFF. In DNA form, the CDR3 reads TGTGCCAGCAGTCGTTCCCCCACAGGGCCAATTAAAGCTTTCTTT.

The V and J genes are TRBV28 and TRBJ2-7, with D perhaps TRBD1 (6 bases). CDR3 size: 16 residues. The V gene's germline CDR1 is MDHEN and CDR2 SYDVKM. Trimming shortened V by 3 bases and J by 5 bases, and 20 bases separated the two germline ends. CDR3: CASSFLSQGSRDEQYF. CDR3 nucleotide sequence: TGTGCCAGCAGTTTCCTTTCCCAGGGGTCCAGGGACGAGCAGTACTTC.

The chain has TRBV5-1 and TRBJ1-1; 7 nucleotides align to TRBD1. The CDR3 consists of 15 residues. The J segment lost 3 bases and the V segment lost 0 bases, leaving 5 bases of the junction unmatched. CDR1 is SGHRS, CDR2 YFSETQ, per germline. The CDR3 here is CASSLGGQSDTEAFF. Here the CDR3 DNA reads TGCGCCAGCAGCTTGGGGGGACAGTCGGACACTGAAGCTTTCTTT.

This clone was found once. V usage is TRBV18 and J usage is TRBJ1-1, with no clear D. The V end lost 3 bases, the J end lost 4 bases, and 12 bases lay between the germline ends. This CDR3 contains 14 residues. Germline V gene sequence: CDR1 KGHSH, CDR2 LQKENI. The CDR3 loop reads CASSPGGPGTEAFF. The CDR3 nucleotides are TGTGCCAGCTCACCCGGCGGCCCGGGCACTGAAGCTTTCTTT.

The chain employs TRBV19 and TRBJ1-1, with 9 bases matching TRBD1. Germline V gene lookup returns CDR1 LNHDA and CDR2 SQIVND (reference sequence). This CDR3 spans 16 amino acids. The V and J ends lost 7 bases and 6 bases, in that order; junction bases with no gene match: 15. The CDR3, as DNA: TGTGCCAGTATTCCGGGACAGGGCTATCGTTGGGCTGAAGCTTTCTTT. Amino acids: CASIPGQGYRWAEAFF.

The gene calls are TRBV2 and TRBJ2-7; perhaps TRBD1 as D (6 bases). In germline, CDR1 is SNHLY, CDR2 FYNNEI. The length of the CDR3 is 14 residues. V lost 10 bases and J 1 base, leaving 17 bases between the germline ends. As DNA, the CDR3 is TGTGCCACAATCCGGGACAATCCGTCCTACGAGCAGTACTTC. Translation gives CATIRDNPSYEQYF.

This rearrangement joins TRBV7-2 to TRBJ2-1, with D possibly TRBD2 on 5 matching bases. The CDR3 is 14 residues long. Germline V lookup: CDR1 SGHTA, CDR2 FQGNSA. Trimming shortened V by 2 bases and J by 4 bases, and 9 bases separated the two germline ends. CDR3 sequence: CASSLNTGYNEQFF. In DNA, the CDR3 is TGTGCCAGCAGCTTAAATACGGGGTACAATGAGCAGTTCTTC.

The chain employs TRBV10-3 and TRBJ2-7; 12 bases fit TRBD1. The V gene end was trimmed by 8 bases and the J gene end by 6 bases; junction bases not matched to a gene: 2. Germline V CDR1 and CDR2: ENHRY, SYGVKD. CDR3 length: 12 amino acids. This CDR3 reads CAIGTGGLEQYF. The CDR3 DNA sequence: TGTGCCATCGGGACAGGGGGCCTCGAGCAGTACTTC.

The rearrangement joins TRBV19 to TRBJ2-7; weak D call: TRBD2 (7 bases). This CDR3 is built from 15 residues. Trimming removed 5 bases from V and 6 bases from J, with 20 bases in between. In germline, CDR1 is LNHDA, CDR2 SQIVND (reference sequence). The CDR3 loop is CASSGRLGGQAEQYF. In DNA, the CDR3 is TGTGCCAGTAGTGGGAGATTGGGGGGGCAGGCCGAGCAGTACTTC.

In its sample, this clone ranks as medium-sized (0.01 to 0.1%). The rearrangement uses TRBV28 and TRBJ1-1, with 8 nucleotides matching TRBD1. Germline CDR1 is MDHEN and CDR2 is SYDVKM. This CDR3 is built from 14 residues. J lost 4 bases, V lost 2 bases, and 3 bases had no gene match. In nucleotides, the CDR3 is TGTGCCAGCAGTTTACCGACAGGGGCCACTGAAGCTTTCTTT. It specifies CASSLPTGATEAFF.

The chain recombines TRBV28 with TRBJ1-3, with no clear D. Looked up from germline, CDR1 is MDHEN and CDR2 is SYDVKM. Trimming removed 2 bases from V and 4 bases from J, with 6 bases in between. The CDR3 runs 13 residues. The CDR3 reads CASSLGQGNTIYF. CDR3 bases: TGTGCCAGCAGTTTAGGCCAGGGAAACACCATATATTTT. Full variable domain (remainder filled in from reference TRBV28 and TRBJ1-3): DVKVTQSSRYLVKRTGEKVFLECVQDMDHENMFWYRQDPGLGLRLIYFSYDVKMKEKGDIPEGYSVSREKKERFSLILESASTNQTSMYLCASSLGQGNTIYFGEGSWLTVV.

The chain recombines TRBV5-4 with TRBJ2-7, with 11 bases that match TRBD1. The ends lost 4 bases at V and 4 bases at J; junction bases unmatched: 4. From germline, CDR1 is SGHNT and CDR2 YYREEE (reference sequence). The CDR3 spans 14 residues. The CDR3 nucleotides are TGTGCCAGCAGCGTGGACAGGGGGCAGTACGAGCAGTACTTC. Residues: CASSVDRGQYEQYF.

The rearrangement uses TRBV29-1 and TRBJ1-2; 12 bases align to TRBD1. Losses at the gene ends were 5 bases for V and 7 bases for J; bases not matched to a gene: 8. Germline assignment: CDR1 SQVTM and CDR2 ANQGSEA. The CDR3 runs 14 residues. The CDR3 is CSVPGQGAGGGYTF. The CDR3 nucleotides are TGCAGCGTTCCGGGACAGGGGGCGGGAGGTGGCTACACCTTC.

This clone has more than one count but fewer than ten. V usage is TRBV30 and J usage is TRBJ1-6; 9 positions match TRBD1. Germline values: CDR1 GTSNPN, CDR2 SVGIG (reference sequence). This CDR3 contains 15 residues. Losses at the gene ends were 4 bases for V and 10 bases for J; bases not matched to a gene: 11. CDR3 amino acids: CAWTLTGTGFSPLHF. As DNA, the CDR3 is TGTGCCTGGACCCTCACCGGGACAGGGTTCTCACCCCTCCACTTT.